The 23 T cell receptor beta chains given below trace back to one sample, sequenced in a study of T cell repertoires in ileal Crohn's disease. Assay used: immunoSEQ multiplex PCR; TCRdb lists only in-frame clones, some missing. The profile covers around 6,200 clones, with around 79% appearing a single time and about 15% taken by the ten largest. The source material was ileal tissue. The receptors shown here come from an adult with Crohn's disease.

The CDR3 sequence: CASSPRDTNTEAFF. The CDR3 nucleotides read TGTGCCAGTAGTCCCCGGGACACTAACACTGAAGCTTTCTTT. The chain recombines TRBV19 with TRBJ1-1; D might be TRBD1 (6 bases). CDR3 length: 14 residues. Germline CDR1 is LNHDA and CDR2 is SQIVND (reference sequence). V was shortened by 5 bases and J by 2 bases, with 12 bases between the two germline ends.

The V call is TRBV28, the J call TRBJ2-7; a possible D gene is TRBD1 (6 bases). The CDR3 has 13 residues. Trimming took off 6 bases at V and 2 bases at J, with 11 bases between the two ends. Germline V gives CDR1 MDHEN, CDR2 SYDVKM. The CDR3 here is CASSTQGPYEQYF. The CDR3 coding sequence is TGTGCCAGCAGCACACAGGGCCCCTACGAGCAGTACTTC.

In its sample, this clone was seen once. The chain couples TRBV5-1 to TRBJ1-1; 9 bases map to TRBD1. The CDR3 totals 14 residues. With V trimmed by 3 bases and J by 1 base, 1 base remained unmatched. Germline assignment: CDR1 SGHRS and CDR2 YFSETQ. CDR3 nucleotides: TGCGCCAGCAGCTGGACAGGGGCGAACACTGAAGCTTTCTTT. It specifies CASSWTGANTEAFF.

This clone counts as large. The V and J genes are TRBV7-9 and TRBJ2-7; TRBD2 agrees at 7 bases. Germline CDR1 reads SEHNR; CDR2 reads FQNEAQ (reference sequence). V shed 5 bases, J shed 5 bases, and the junction held 15 bases outside the gene matches. This CDR3 has 16 amino acids. In DNA, the CDR3 is TGTGCCAGCAGCGTCCCACTCGGCGGGAGAATCCACGAGCAGTACTTC. Amino acid sequence: CASSVPLGGRIHEQYF.

The gene calls are TRBV5-1 and TRBJ2-2; weak D call: TRBD2 (5 bases). V lost 0 bases to trimming and J lost 2 bases, with 17 bases between them. Germline V gives CDR1 SGHRS, CDR2 YFSETQ. The CDR3 has 18 residues. DNA of the CDR3: TGCGCCAGCAGCTTGGGTACGAGGACTCGGTTCAACACCGGGGAGCTGTTTTTT. It encodes CASSLGTRTRFNTGELFF. Using reference TRBV5-1 and TRBJ2-2 for the parts outside the CDR3, the full variable domain is KAGVTQTPRYLIKTRGQQVTLSCSPISGHRSVSWYQQTPGQGLQFLFEYFSETQRNKGNFPGRFSGRQFSNSRSEMNVSTLELGDSALYLCASSLGTRTRFNTGELFFGEGSRLTVL.

In the case of this clone: In the same sample, other DNA sequences code for this CDR3. The CDR3 nucleotides read TGTGCCAGCAGTCGACAGGGAAACTATGGCTACACCTTC. Translation gives CASSRQGNYGYTF. The chain combines TRBV6-5 with TRBJ1-2, with 7 bases aligning to TRBD1. The V gene end was trimmed by 5 bases and the J gene end by 2 bases; junction bases not matched to a gene: 2. Germline V gives CDR1 MNHEY, CDR2 SVGAGI. CDR3 length: 13 residues.

The chain joins TRBV15 to TRBJ2-1, with 9 bases that match TRBD2. The V segment lost 3 bases and the J segment 9 bases; nucleotides outside the gene matches: 9. Germline assignment: CDR1 LNHNV and CDR2 YYDKDF (reference sequence). The CDR3 runs to 15 residues. For the CDR3, the DNA is TGTGCCACCAGCAGCCTTAGCGGGGGCCTCGGTGAGCAGTTCTTC. Residues: CATSSLSGGLGEQFF.

CDR3 DNA sequence: TGTGCCAGAAGCTTGCACAGAAACACCGGGGAGCTGTTTTTT. This translates into CARSLHRNTGELFF. The chain is built from TRBV5-3 and TRBJ2-2, with D unclear. TRBV5-3 carries the ORF label, with uncertain function. V lost 1 base to trimming and J lost 2 bases, with 6 bases between them. This CDR3 has 14 residues.

The rearrangement uses TRBV5-1 and TRBJ2-3, with D uncertain. Trimming took off 4 bases at V and 6 bases at J, with 9 bases between the two ends. The CDR3 contains 12 residues. Germline CDR1 is SGHRS and CDR2 is YFSETQ. The CDR3 bases are TGCGCCAGCAGCCCGCTCGGGGATACGCAGTATTTT. It codes for CASSPLGDTQYF.

This chain joins TRBV28 and TRBJ2-3; D remains ambiguous. Trimming took off 6 bases at V and 2 bases at J, with 9 bases between the two ends. The CDR3 is 13 amino acids. From germline, CDR1 is MDHEN and CDR2 SYDVKM. CDR3 sequence: CASRNSDTDTQYF. The CDR3, as DNA: TGTGCCAGCAGAAATAGTGACACAGATACGCAGTATTTT.

This clone has only a few counts. This rearrangement joins TRBV9 to TRBJ2-3; no firm D call. Trimming stripped 0 bases from V and 1 base from J, with 9 bases between. The CDR3 loop spans 15 amino acids. Germline CDR1 and CDR2: SGDLS and YYNGEE. CDR3 in amino acids: CASSVDSGGTDTQYF. The CDR3 coding sequence is TGTGCCAGCAGCGTAGATTCGGGTGGCACAGATACGCAGTATTTT. The full variable domain, in which reference TRBV9 and TRBJ2-3 provide the parts outside the CDR3, is DSGVTQTPKHLITATGQRVTLRCSPRSGDLSVYWYQQSLDQGLQFLIQYYNGEERAKGNILERFSAQQFPDLHSELNLSSLELGDSALYFCASSVDSGGTDTQYFGPGTRLTVL.

In this sample, this clone turned up a few times. This chain links TRBV27 with TRBJ2-1; 11 positions match TRBD2. Trimming removed 4 bases from V and 5 bases from J; junction bases left unmatched: 7. CDR1 and CDR2 from the germline V gene are MNHEY and SMNVEV (reference sequence). This CDR3 region has 16 residues. This CDR3 is CASSSPILAGDNEQFF. CDR3 coding DNA: TGTGCCAGCAGTTCGCCGATACTAGCGGGAGACAATGAGCAGTTCTTC.

CDR3 coding DNA: TGTGCCAGCAGTTACCCGGAGCGGGAAGGAGAGACCCAGTACTTC. Residues: CASSYPEREGETQYF. The J gene is TRBJ2-5, the V gene TRBV6-6, with 7 bases matching TRBD2. Germline assignment: CDR1 MNHNY and CDR2 SVGAGI (reference sequence). CDR3 size: 15 residues. V shed 2 bases and J 4 bases; nucleotides not matched to a gene: 7.

The chain carries TRBV19 and TRBJ2-1; D might be TRBD2 (6 bases). Germline V gene lookup returns CDR1 LNHDA and CDR2 SQIVND (reference sequence). The CDR3 contains 19 residues. Deletions cut 3 bases from V and 0 bases from J, with 21 bases between. This chain's CDR3 is CASSILLGGGPSSYNEQFF. Written as DNA, the CDR3 is TGTGCCAGTAGTATTCTTCTGGGGGGTGGTCCGAGCTCCTACAATGAGCAGTTCTTC.

The chain employs TRBV27 and TRBJ2-4, with 10 bases aligning to TRBD1. The V segment lost 0 bases and the J segment 7 bases; nucleotides outside the gene matches: 3. CDR3 length: 15 residues. The V gene's germline CDR1 is MNHEY and CDR2 SMNVEV (reference sequence). DNA for the CDR3: TGTGCCAGCAGTTTATCTTGGACAGGGGGTAACATTCAGTACTTC. Amino acids: CASSLSWTGGNIQYF.

This rearrangement joins TRBV27 to TRBJ1-5; 7 positions agree with TRBD1. With 5 bases clipped from V and 5 bases from J, the junction kept 6 bases outside the gene matches. Germline V gives CDR1 MNHEY, CDR2 SMNVEV (reference sequence). The CDR3 spans 14 residues. The CDR3: CASSKAGGYQPQHF. CDR3 coding DNA: TGTGCCAGCAGTAAGGCAGGGGGTTATCAGCCCCAGCATTTT.

Only a few counts were recorded for this clone. CDR3 coding DNA: TGTGCCAGCAGCTTGAGATTGCGAGCGGGAGGATTAGATACGCAGTATTTT. Translating gives CASSLRLRAGGLDTQYF. The rearrangement uses TRBV5-4 and TRBJ2-3, with TRBD2 matching 9 bases. Looked up from germline, CDR1 is SGHNT and CDR2 is YYREEE (reference sequence). V lost 1 base, J lost 5 bases, and 11 bases stayed unmatched. The CDR3 is 17 residues long.

The J gene is TRBJ2-2, the V gene TRBV5-1; TRBD2 might be the D (6 bases). Germline values: CDR1 SGHRS, CDR2 YFSETQ. Trimming removed 9 bases from V and 3 bases from J, with 15 bases in between. This CDR3 contains 14 residues. CDR3 nucleotide sequence: TGCGCCACCCATCCGGGGGACCACACCGGGGAGCTGTTTTTT. Translation gives CATHPGDHTGELFF.

The V call is TRBV2, the J call TRBJ1-4; 8 nucleotides line up with TRBD1. The CDR3 has 13 amino acids. Germline CDR1 is SNHLY and CDR2 is FYNNEI. Trimming at V came to 6 bases and at J to 8 bases, leaving 5 bases not matched to a gene. The CDR3 loop is CASRGQGGEKLFF. The CDR3 DNA reads TGTGCCAGCAGAGGACAGGGTGGGGAAAAACTGTTTTTT.

This chain joins TRBV28 and TRBJ1-2; D possibly corresponds to TRBD1 (6 bases). This CDR3 has 17 residues. CDR1 MDHEN and CDR2 SYDVKM come from the germline V gene. V was cut by 5 bases and J by 0 bases, with 19 bases left in between. CDR3 loop: CASSPASFGQTNYGYTF. CDR3 sequence (DNA): TGTGCCAGCAGTCCTGCCTCTTTCGGACAGACTAACTATGGCTACACCTTC.

This rearrangement joins TRBV5-1 to TRBJ2-5, with TRBD1 identical over 8 bases. V lost 5 bases, J lost 5 bases, and 5 bases stayed unmatched. The CDR3 runs 13 residues. Germline V gives CDR1 SGHRS, CDR2 YFSETQ. CDR3 in amino acids: CASRTGASETQYF. DNA of the CDR3: TGCGCCAGCAGGACAGGGGCATCTGAGACCCAGTACTTC.

This chain joins TRBV10-2 and TRBJ2-3; TRBD1 matches at 12 bases. J lost 7 bases, V lost 6 bases, and 5 bases had no gene match. This CDR3 has 14 residues. Germline CDR1 reads WSHSY; CDR2 reads SAAADI. CDR3 region: CASREGQGAYTQYF. In nucleotides, the CDR3 is TGCGCCAGCAGGGAGGGACAGGGGGCTTATACGCAGTATTTT.

The rearrangement uses TRBV7-8 and TRBJ2-1; weak D call: TRBD2 (5 bases). Germline V gene data show CDR1 as SGHVS and CDR2 as FQNEAQ. Trimming left V 5 bases short and J 10 bases short, with 15 bases between. This CDR3 is 13 amino acids long. CDR3 region: CASSLRLWREQFF. CDR3 nucleotide sequence: TGTGCCAGCAGCCTCCGACTTTGGAGGGAGCAGTTCTTC.